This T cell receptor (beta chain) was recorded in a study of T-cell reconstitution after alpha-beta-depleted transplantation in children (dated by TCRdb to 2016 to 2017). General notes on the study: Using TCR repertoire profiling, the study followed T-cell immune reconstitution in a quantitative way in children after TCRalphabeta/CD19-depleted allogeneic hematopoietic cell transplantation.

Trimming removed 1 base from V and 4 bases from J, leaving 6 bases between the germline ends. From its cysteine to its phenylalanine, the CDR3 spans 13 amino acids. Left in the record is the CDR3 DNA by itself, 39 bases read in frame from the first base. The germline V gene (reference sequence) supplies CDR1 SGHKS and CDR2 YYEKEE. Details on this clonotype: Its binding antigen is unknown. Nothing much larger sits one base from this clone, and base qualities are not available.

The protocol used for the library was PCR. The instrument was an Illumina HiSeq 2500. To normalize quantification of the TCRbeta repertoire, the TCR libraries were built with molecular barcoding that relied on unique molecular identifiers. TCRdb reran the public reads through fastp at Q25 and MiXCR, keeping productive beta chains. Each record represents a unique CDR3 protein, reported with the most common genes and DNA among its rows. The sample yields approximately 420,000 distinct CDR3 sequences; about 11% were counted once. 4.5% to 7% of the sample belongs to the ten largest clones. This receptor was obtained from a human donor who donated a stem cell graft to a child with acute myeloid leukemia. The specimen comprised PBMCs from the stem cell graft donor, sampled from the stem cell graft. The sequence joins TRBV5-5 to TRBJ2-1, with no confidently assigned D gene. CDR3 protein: CASSLITYNEQFF. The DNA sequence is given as TGTGCCAGCAGCTTGATTACTTACAATGAGCAGTTCTTC.